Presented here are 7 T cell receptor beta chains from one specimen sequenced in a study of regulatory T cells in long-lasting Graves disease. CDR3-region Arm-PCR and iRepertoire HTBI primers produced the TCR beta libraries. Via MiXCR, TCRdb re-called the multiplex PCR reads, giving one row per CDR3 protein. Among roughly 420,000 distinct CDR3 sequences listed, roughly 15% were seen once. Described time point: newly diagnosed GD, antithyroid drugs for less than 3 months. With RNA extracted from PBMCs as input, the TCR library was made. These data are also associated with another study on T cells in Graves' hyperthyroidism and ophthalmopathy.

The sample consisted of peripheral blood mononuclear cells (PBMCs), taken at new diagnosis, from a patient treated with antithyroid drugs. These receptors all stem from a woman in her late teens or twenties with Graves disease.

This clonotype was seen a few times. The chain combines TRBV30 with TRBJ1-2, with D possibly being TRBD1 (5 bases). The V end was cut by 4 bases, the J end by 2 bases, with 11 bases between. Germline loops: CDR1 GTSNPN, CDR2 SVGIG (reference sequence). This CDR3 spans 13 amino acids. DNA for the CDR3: TGTGCCTGGATTGGGACGGAAAACTATGGCTACACCTTC. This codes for CAWIGTENYGYTF.

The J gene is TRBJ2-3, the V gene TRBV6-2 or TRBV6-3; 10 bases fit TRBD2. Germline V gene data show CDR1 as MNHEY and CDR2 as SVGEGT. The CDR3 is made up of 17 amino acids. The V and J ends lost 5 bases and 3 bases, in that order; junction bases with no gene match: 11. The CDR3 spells CASSRSGASGRTDTQYF. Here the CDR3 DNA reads TGTGCCAGCAGTCGCTCCGGGGCTAGCGGGAGAACAGATACGCAGTATTTT.

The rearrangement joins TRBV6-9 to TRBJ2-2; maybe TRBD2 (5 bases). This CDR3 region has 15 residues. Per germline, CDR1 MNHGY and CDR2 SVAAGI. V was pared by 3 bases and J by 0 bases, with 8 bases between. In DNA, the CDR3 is TGTGCCAGCAGTTACGGGGTGCCGAACACCGGGGAGCTGTTTTTT. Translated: CASSYGVPNTGELFF.

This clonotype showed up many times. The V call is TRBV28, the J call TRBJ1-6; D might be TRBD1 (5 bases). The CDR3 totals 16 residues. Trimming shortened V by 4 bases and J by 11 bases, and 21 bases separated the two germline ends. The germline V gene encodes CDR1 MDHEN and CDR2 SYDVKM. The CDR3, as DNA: TGTGCCAGCAGTTCCCCCGAGGGGACCAGCGGGGCACCCCTCCACTTT. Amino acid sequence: CASSSPEGTSGAPLHF. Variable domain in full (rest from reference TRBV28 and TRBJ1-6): DVKVTQSSRYLVKRTGEKVFLECVQDMDHENMFWYRQDPGLGLRLIYFSYDVKMKEKGDIPEGYSVSREKKERFSLILESASTNQTSMYLCASSSPEGTSGAPLHFGNGTRLTVT.

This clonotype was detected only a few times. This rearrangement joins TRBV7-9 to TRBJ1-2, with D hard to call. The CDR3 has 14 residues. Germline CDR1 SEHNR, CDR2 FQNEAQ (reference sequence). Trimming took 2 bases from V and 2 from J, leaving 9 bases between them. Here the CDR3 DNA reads TGTGCCAGCAGCTTACTGGATAACAACTATGGCTACACCTTC. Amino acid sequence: CASSLLDNNYGYTF.

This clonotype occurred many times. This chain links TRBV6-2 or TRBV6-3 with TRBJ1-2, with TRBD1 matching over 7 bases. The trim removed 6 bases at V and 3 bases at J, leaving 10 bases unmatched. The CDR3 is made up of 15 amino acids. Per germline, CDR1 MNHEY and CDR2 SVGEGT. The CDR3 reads CASRPPSDRDYGYTF. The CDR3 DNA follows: TGTGCCAGCAGACCTCCTTCCGACAGGGACTATGGCTACACCTTC.

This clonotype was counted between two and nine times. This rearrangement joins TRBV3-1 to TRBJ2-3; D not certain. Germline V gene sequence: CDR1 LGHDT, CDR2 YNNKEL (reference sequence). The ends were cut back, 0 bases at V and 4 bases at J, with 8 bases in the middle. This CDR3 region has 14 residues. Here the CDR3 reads CASSQDPLADTQYF. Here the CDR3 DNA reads TGTGCCAGCAGCCAAGACCCCCTAGCAGATACGCAGTATTTT.